This T cell receptor (beta chain) was recovered during a study of shared clonotypes between healthy human individuals. About the research overall: The cohort had two women and a few men, ages 18 to 49. Findings and caveats of the study: Shared clonotypes: about 4.6% naive CD4, around 3.4% naive CD8, about 2.4% memory CD4, approximately 0.41% memory CD8.

This clone was counted a single time. The antigen is not known. V lost 5 bases to trimming and J lost 0 bases, with 12 bases between them. Per germline, CDR1 SGHNT and CDR2 YYREEE (reference sequence). The CDR3 has 15 residues. The study ran the assay at deep level. Using immunoSEQ multiplex PCR, the repertoire was profiled, and TCRdb retains in-frame clones only, with some absent. This sample yields hundreds of thousands of clones, of which roughly 97% are seen a single time; around 0.057% belongs to the top ten. The chain is built from TRBV5-4 and TRBJ2-1; TRBD1 is a possible D gene (6 bases). The receptor was isolated from a woman in her twenties or thirties in good health. Sequencing input: naive CD4+ T cells sorted from blood. Subset indicated: CD45RA+ positively selected. The CDR3 reads CASRYTGSSYNEQFF. CDR3 nucleotide sequence: TGTGCCAGCAGATATACAGGGAGCTCCTACAATGAGCAGTTCTTC. Based on the CDR3 plus reference TRBV5-4 and TRBJ2-1, the full variable domain is ETGVTQSPTHLIKTRGQQVTLRCSSQSGHNTVSWYQQALGQGPQFIFQYYREEENGRGNFPPRFSGLQFPNYSSELNVNALELDDSALYLCASRYTGSSYNEQFFGPGTRLTVL.